This T cell receptor beta chain derives from a study of beta chain features in type 1 diabetes. Sequencing targeted expressed TCRB transcripts, as all isolated RNA had been reverse transcribed. Libraries were prepared by immunoSEQ multiplex PCR; TCRdb keeps only in-frame clonotypes and omits some of them. The table lists hundreds of thousands of clones, roughly 8% of them singletons. About this clone: The junction shows a germline mismatch at one end, possibly a read error.

The CDR3 sequence is 13 residues long. The V gene's germline CDR1 is SGHNT and CDR2 YYREEE (reference sequence). The TCR originated in a woman aged 18-29 years in good health. Sequencing was performed on central memory CD4+ T cells from blood. This chain connects TRBV5-4 to TRBJ2-1; D gene unclear. In DNA form, the CDR3 reads TGCGCCAGCAGCCAAGACACTGTGGGTGAGCAGTTCTTC. The encoded protein is CASSQDTVGEQFF.